These 20 T cell receptor beta chains were all obtained from the same sample, sequenced in a study of T cells in localized non-small cell lung cancer. Data came from immunoSEQ multiplex PCR; TCRdb stores just in-frame clones and leaves some out. The table includes around 50,000 clones, roughly 89% detected once. Sample: peripheral blood, taken before any cancer treatment. The receptors originated from a woman aged 40-70 years with stage I lung adenocarcinoma.

The rearrangement joins TRBV19 to TRBJ1-5; D is unresolved. The V gene lost 3 bases and the J gene lost 3 bases, with 6 bases spanning the gap. Germline lookup yields CDR1 LNHDA and CDR2 SQIVND (reference sequence). The CDR3 runs 13 residues. Here the CDR3 DNA reads TGTGCCAGTAGTATTAGGGACAATCAGCCCCAGCATTTT. This translates into CASSIRDNQPQHF. Using reference TRBV19 and TRBJ1-5 for the parts outside the CDR3, the full variable domain is DGGITQSPKYLFRKEGQNVTLSCEQNLNHDAMYWYRQDPGQGLRLIYYSQIVNDFQKGDIAEGYSVSREKKESFPLTVTSAQKNPTAFYLCASSIRDNQPQHFGDGTRLSIL.

The chain carries TRBV19 and TRBJ2-7; the D gene could be TRBD1 or TRBD2 (5 bases each). V gave up 5 bases and J gave up 3 bases, with 17 bases separating them. This CDR3 spans 15 amino acids. The V gene's germline CDR1 is LNHDA and CDR2 SQIVND (reference sequence). CDR3 nucleotides: TGTGCCAGTAGTGGAAATACCGGGACGTTCTACGAGCAGTACTTC. Amino acid sequence: CASSGNTGTFYEQYF.

The CDR3 nucleotides are TGTGCCAGCTCCACTAAGGGGGCTAGCGGATACACAGATACGCAGTATTTT. It encodes CASSTKGASGYTDTQYF. The J gene is TRBJ2-3, the V gene TRBV18; D may be TRBD1 or TRBD2 (7 bases each). The germline gives CDR1 KGHSH, CDR2 LQKENI. The CDR3 extends over 17 amino acids. V was cut by 6 bases and J by 2 bases, with 21 bases left in between.

The rearrangement uses TRBV5-5 and TRBJ2-1; 13 bases are shared with TRBD2. CDR1 SGHKS and CDR2 YYEKEE come from the germline V gene (reference sequence). The CDR3 loop spans 16 amino acids. The ends lost 3 bases at V and 9 bases at J; junction bases unmatched: 9. The CDR3 bases are TGTGCCAGCAGCTCTATACTAGCGGGGGGGCGTATTGAGCAGTTCTTC. As protein: CASSSILAGGRIEQFF.

This clone was seen only a few times. The chain joins TRBV7-9 to TRBJ1-1; D may be TRBD1 (6 bases). Deletions cut 3 bases from V and 6 bases from J, with 14 bases between. The CDR3 has 14 residues. The germline V gene has CDR1 SEHNR and CDR2 FQNEAQ (reference sequence). The CDR3 protein is CASSLGAENAEAFF. In nucleotides, the CDR3 is TGTGCCAGCAGCTTGGGGGCGGAGAATGCTGAAGCTTTCTTT.

J is TRBJ2-5 and V is TRBV6-1, with D perhaps TRBD2 (5 bases). V dropped 0 bases and J dropped 5 bases, with 16 bases sitting between them. This CDR3 contains 16 residues. Germline assignment: CDR1 MNHNS and CDR2 SASEGT. CDR3 DNA sequence: TGTGCCAGCAGTGAAGCGCTTCGGGGTTACAAGGAGACCCAGTACTTC. As protein: CASSEALRGYKETQYF.

The rearrangement links TRBV9 to TRBJ1-1, with D maybe TRBD1 (5 bases). This CDR3 has 14 residues. The ends were cut back, 6 bases at V and 0 bases at J, with 12 bases in the middle. The V gene's germline CDR1 is SGDLS and CDR2 YYNGEE. CDR3 sequence (DNA): TGTGCCAGCAACGAGGGACGGATGAACACTGAAGCTTTCTTT. Its translation is CASNEGRMNTEAFF.

The V gene is TRBV6-5, the J gene TRBJ1-1, with D perhaps matching TRBD1 (6 bases). The CDR3 contains 14 residues. CDR1 is MNHEY, CDR2 SVGAGI, per germline. Trimming stripped 6 bases from V and 11 bases from J, with 22 bases between. The CDR3 DNA is TGTGCCAGCAGACTCCCTGGACAGCCTTCTGGGGCTTTCTTT. Translated, it gives CASRLPGQPSGAFF.

This clone was seen just once. One end of the junction fails to match germline, which may point to a read error. The chain recombines TRBV7-9 with TRBJ2-4, with D perhaps being TRBD1 or TRBD2 (5 bases each). This CDR3 spans 15 amino acids. The V gene's germline CDR1 is SEHNR and CDR2 FQNEAQ (reference sequence). In DNA form, the CDR3 reads TGTGCCAGCAGCTTAGTAGCCGGGGCCAGAAACATTCAGTACTTC. Its translation is CASSLVAGARNIQYF.

This clone appeared a single time. This chain joins TRBV2 and TRBJ1-4; D not resolved. Trimming took 0 bases from V and 7 from J, leaving 12 bases between them. Germline assignment: CDR1 SNHLY and CDR2 FYNNEI. This CDR3 comprises 15 residues. CDR3 bases: TGTGCCAGCAGTGAAGCAAAGATTGCGGGTGAAAAACTGTTTTTT. Translating it yields CASSEAKIAGEKLFF.

The V gene is TRBV4-2, the J gene TRBJ2-1; 7 nucleotides agree with TRBD2. CDR1 is LGHNA, CDR2 YNFKEQ, per germline. V gave up 2 bases and J gave up 3 bases; unmatched junction bases: 1. The CDR3 is made up of 14 amino acids. Written as DNA, the CDR3 is TGTGCCAGCAGCCAACGGACTAGCTACAATGAGCAGTTCTTC. Translated: CASSQRTSYNEQFF.

This chain joins TRBV6-6 and TRBJ2-7; perhaps D is TRBD1 or TRBD2 (5 bases each). V was cut by 5 bases and J by 5 bases, with 16 bases left in between. This CDR3 is built from 14 residues. CDR1 is MNHNY and CDR2 is SVGAGI in the germline V gene (reference sequence). The CDR3 spells CASSDPGRNDEQYF. CDR3 nucleotide sequence: TGTGCCAGCAGTGATCCAGGGAGAAACGACGAGCAGTACTTC.

J is TRBJ1-3 and V is TRBV21-1; TRBD1, the table's D call, was not compared with the DNA. TRBV21-1 corresponds to a pseudogene. The CDR3 has 13 amino acids. CDR3 protein: CASPDSSGNTIYF. CDR3 sequence (DNA): TGTGCCAGCCCCGACAGCTCTGGAAACACCATATATTTT.

This chain joins TRBV5-1 and TRBJ2-2, with D perhaps matching TRBD2 (6 bases). The V gene's germline CDR1 is SGHRS and CDR2 YFSETQ. Between the trimmed V and J ends, which lost 3 bases and 0 bases, there was a span of 12 bases. There are 16 residues in the CDR3. The CDR3 DNA sequence: TGCGCCAGCAGCTCGGGCGTAGCGGCGAACACCGGGGAGCTGTTTTTT. Translating it yields CASSSGVAANTGELFF.

This sequence joins TRBV7-2 and TRBJ1-1, with a weak D call TRBD1 (6 bases). From germline, CDR1 is SGHTA and CDR2 FQGNSA. CDR3 length: 15 residues. V was shortened by 0 bases and J by 0 bases, with 8 bases between the two germline ends. The CDR3 DNA reads TGTGCCAGCAGCTTAGCTGGGGACATGAACACTGAAGCTTTCTTT. Amino acid sequence: CASSLAGDMNTEAFF.

This clone was observed a few times. This rearrangement joins TRBV18 to TRBJ1-5, with D unclear. The germline V gene encodes CDR1 KGHSH and CDR2 LQKENI. The CDR3 runs 15 residues. With 2 bases removed from V and 0 bases from J, the gap between germline ends came to 8 bases. The CDR3 spells CASSPGSHSNQPQHF. The CDR3, as DNA: TGTGCCAGCTCACCAGGGAGCCATAGCAATCAGCCCCAGCATTTT.

This clone was recorded once. The chain joins TRBV5-6 to TRBJ1-6; weak D call: TRBD1 (6 bases). This CDR3 is built from 14 residues. Trimming took 0 bases from V and 5 from J, leaving 6 bases between them. Germline CDR1 is SGHDT and CDR2 is YYEEEE. The CDR3 DNA reads as TGTGCCAGCAGCTTGGCAGGGGATAATTCACCCCTCCACTTT. This codes for CASSLAGDNSPLHF.

This rearrangement joins TRBV11-3 to TRBJ2-3; D unclear. Germline values: CDR1 SGHNT, CDR2 YENEEA. Trimming pared 3 bases from V and 4 bases from J, leaving 8 bases between. This CDR3 region has 13 residues. Written as DNA, the CDR3 is TGTGCCAGCAGCTTGCAGGTCGCAGATACGCAGTATTTT. Translation gives CASSLQVADTQYF.

The gene calls are TRBV2 and TRBJ1-5; D gene uncertain. Germline CDR1 and CDR2: SNHLY and FYNNEI. This CDR3 comprises 15 residues. Trimming pared 4 bases from V and 0 bases from J, leaving 10 bases between. The CDR3 region has the DNA TGTGCCAGCAGTGCCCGGGCGTATAGCAATCAGCCCCAGCATTTT. Protein product: CASSARAYSNQPQHF.

This clone was observed once. The chain joins TRBV7-3 to TRBJ1-1; possible D gene TRBD1, 5 bases. This CDR3 comprises 16 residues. Deletions cut 1 base from V and 5 bases from J, with 17 bases between. Germline V gene lookup returns CDR1 SGHTA and CDR2 FQGTGA. The CDR3 DNA reads TGTGCCAGCAGCTTAATGGGCAGGTTCTACAGGACTGAAGCTTTCTTT. Translated, it gives CASSLMGRFYRTEAFF.